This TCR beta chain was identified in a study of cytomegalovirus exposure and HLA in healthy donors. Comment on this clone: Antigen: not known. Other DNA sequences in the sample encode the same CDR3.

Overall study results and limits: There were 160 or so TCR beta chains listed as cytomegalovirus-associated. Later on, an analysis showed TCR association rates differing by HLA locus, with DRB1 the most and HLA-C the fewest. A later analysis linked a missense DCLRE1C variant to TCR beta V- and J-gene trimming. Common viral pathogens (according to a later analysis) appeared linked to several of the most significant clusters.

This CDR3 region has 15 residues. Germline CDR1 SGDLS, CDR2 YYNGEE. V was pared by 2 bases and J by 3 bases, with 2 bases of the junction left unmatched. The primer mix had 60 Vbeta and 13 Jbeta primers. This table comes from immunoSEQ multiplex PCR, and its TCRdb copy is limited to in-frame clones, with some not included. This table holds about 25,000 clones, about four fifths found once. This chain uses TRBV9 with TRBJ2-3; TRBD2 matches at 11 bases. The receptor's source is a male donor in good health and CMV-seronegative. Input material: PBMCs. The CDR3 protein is CASSVSGGATDTQYF. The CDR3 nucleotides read TGTGCCAGCAGCGTTAGCGGGGGGGCAACAGATACGCAGTATTTT. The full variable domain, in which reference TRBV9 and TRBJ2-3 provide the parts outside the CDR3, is DSGVTQTPKHLITATGQRVTLRCSPRSGDLSVYWYQQSLDQGLQFLIQYYNGEERAKGNILERFSAQQFPDLHSELNLSSLELGDSALYFCASSVSGGATDTQYFGPGTRLTVL.